What follows are 25 T cell receptor beta chains derived from one specimen sequenced in a study of T cell responses to AZD1222 COVID-19 vaccine (TCRdb year 2021). The library relied on the immunoSEQ multiplex PCR assay. Sourced from immuneACCESS, this table was stored by TCRdb with only in-frame sequences that have V and J called. A share of the clones is absent; for the studies checked, an unresolved V gene accounts for under half, and the remainder has no known explanation. The sample table records 110,000 to 150,000 clones; 90% of these occur just once. The ten largest account for more than 3% of the sample. The sample's time point, from its label and the paper: baseline before first vaccination. The sample here was peripheral blood, taken on day 0 of AZD1222 vaccination. These receptors originate from an adult in good health.

This rearrangement joins TRBV6-6 to TRBJ2-7; 8 nucleotides line up with TRBD2. The CDR3 has 15 amino acids. V lost 2 bases, J lost 1 base, and 4 bases stayed unmatched. In germline, CDR1 is MNHNY, CDR2 SVGAGI (reference sequence). The CDR3 bases are TGTGCCAGCAGTTACCCGGCTAGCGGGTCCTACGAGCAGTACTTC. It is translated as CASSYPASGSYEQYF.

V gene TRBV5-5 combines with J gene TRBJ1-2; possibly TRBD1 for D (6 bases). Germline V gives CDR1 SGHKS, CDR2 YYEKEE (reference sequence). The V gene lost 0 bases and the J gene lost 3 bases, with 18 bases spanning the gap. The length of the CDR3 is 17 residues. The CDR3 protein is CASSLDWGAERHYGYTF. Written as DNA, the CDR3 is TGTGCCAGCAGCTTGGATTGGGGGGCCGAGCGTCACTATGGCTACACCTTC.

V usage is TRBV29-1 and J usage is TRBJ1-1; a possible D gene is TRBD1 (6 bases). The V end lost 1 base, the J end lost 6 bases, and 12 bases lay between the germline ends. The CDR3 totals 13 residues. Germline CDR1 and CDR2: SQVTM and ANQGSEA. This CDR3 reads CSVEAGAGAEAFF. The CDR3 DNA sequence: TGCAGCGTTGAAGCAGGGGCAGGGGCTGAAGCTTTCTTT.

This clone came up once. The chain joins TRBV4-2 to TRBJ2-2; 8 nucleotides match TRBD1. The V gene end was trimmed by 2 bases and the J gene end by 4 bases; junction bases not matched to a gene: 6. Per the germline V gene, CDR1 is LGHNA and CDR2 is YNFKEQ. The CDR3 is 16 amino acids. The CDR3 DNA is TGTGCCAGCAGCCAACCGACAGGGGAGACCACCGGGGAGCTGTTTTTT. Protein: CASSQPTGETTGELFF.

The gene calls are TRBV5-6 and TRBJ2-3; D not resolved. CDR3 length: 13 amino acids. V dropped 1 base and J dropped 4 bases, with 7 bases sitting between them. Germline V gene sequence: CDR1 SGHDT, CDR2 YYEEEE. The CDR3 protein is CASSLLGSDTQYF. The DNA of the CDR3 is TGTGCCAGCAGCTTGCTGGGGTCAGATACGCAGTATTTT. The full variable domain, completed using reference TRBV5-6 and TRBJ2-3, is DAGVTQSPTHLIKTRGQQVTLRCSPKSGHDTVSWYQQALGQGPQFIFQYYEEEERQRGNFPDRFSGHQFPNYSSELNVNALLLGDSALYLCASSLLGSDTQYFGPGTRLTVL.

The V gene is TRBV18, the J gene TRBJ2-5; 7 positions match TRBD2. Germline lookup yields CDR1 KGHSH and CDR2 LQKENI. CDR3 length: 14 amino acids. The V gene end was trimmed by 3 bases and the J gene end by 3 bases; junction bases not matched to a gene: 4. CDR3 DNA: TGTGCCAGCTCACCCGTTGGGGGGGAAGAGACCCAGTACTTC. It translates to CASSPVGGEETQYF.

The rearrangement links TRBV28 to TRBJ2-3, with D tentatively TRBD1 (6 bases). Trimming removed 5 bases at V and 4 bases at J, with 10 bases between. Germline V gene lookup returns CDR1 MDHEN and CDR2 SYDVKM. The CDR3 is 13 residues long. The CDR3 loop reads CASSTGLPDTQYF. DNA for the CDR3: TGTGCCAGCAGTACAGGGTTGCCAGATACGCAGTATTTT.

V gene TRBV7-2 combines with J gene TRBJ2-7; D is uncertain. The germline V gene has CDR1 SGHTA and CDR2 FQGNSA. The V gene lost 6 bases and the J gene lost 0 bases, with 6 bases spanning the gap. CDR3 length: 12 residues. CDR3 DNA sequence: TGTGCCAGCAGGGGTACCTCCTACGAGCAGTACTTC. This encodes CASRGTSYEQYF. Together with reference TRBV7-2 and TRBJ2-7, the CDR3 gives the full variable domain: GAGVSQSPSNKVTEKGKDVELRCDPISGHTALYWYRQSLGQGLEFLIYFQGNSAPDKSGLPSDRFSAERTGGSVSTLTIQRTQQEDSAVYLCASRGTSYEQYFGPGTRLTVT.

The genes are TRBV3-1 (or the pseudogene TRBV3-2) and TRBJ2-7, with TRBD2 matching 8 bases. The V gene's germline CDR1 is LGHDT and CDR2 YNNKEL (reference sequence). This CDR3 spans 19 amino acids. J was trimmed by 1 base and V by 5 bases; bases with no gene match: 19. In nucleotides, the CDR3 is TGTGCCAGCAGCGAACTGTCGGGGATTAGCGGGAAAAGGTCCTACGAGCAGTACTTC. Translating it yields CASSELSGISGKRSYEQYF.

The chain is built from TRBV6-1 and TRBJ1-1, with no clear D. Germline values: CDR1 MNHNS, CDR2 SASEGT. Trimming left V 3 bases short and J 0 bases short, with 5 bases between. This CDR3 is built from 13 residues. The CDR3 here is CASSDHMNTEAFF. The DNA of the CDR3 is TGTGCCAGCAGTGACCACATGAACACTGAAGCTTTCTTT.

The chain uses TRBV5-1 and TRBJ2-7; no firm D call. Trimming cost V 5 bases and J 1 base, with 13 bases left between them. CDR1 is SGHRS, CDR2 YFSETQ, per germline. The CDR3 runs to 14 residues. CDR3 sequence reads: CASRLEVGSYEQYF. CDR3 nucleotide sequence: TGCGCCAGCAGGCTTGAGGTGGGGTCCTACGAGCAGTACTTC.

The chain combines TRBV6-2 or TRBV6-3 with TRBJ1-2, with 8 nucleotides matching TRBD1. J gave up 6 bases and V 6 bases, and 12 bases lay outside the gene matches. The germline gives CDR1 MNHEY, CDR2 SVGEGT. This CDR3 has 15 residues. The CDR3 sequence is CASSRTDREAHGYTF. The CDR3 bases are TGTGCCAGCAGCCGAACGGACAGGGAAGCTCATGGCTACACCTTC.

The chain uses TRBV7-2 and TRBJ2-7, with D perhaps TRBD2 (8 bases). The CDR3 sequence is 15 residues long. Germline CDR1 and CDR2: SGHTA and FQGNSA. The V and J ends lost 5 bases and 6 bases respectively, with 20 bases between them. CDR3 in amino acids: CASSPRPGGDSEQYF. The CDR3 nucleotides read TGTGCCAGCAGCCCCCGACCGGGGGGGGACAGCGAGCAGTACTTC.

In nucleotides, the CDR3 is TGTGCCACCAGTACAGAGGGGTATCAGCCCCAGCATTTT. Protein product: CATSTEGYQPQHF. V usage is TRBV24-1 and J usage is TRBJ1-5; D might be TRBD1 (5 bases). This CDR3 has 13 residues. CDR1 is KGHDR, CDR2 SFDVKD, per germline. Trimming pared 6 bases from V and 5 bases from J, leaving 10 bases between.

This chain connects TRBV18 to TRBJ2-1; D may be TRBD2 (7 bases). Deletions cut 5 bases from V and 1 base from J, with 9 bases between. Germline V gene sequence: CDR1 KGHSH, CDR2 LQKENI. This CDR3 comprises 14 residues. The CDR3 DNA is TGTGCCAGCTCAAGGGGGGGTTCCTACAATGAGCAGTTCTTC. This translates into CASSRGGSYNEQFF. Looking up the rest from reference TRBV18 and TRBJ2-1 gives the full variable domain: NAGVMQNPRHLVRRRGQEARLRCSPMKGHSHVYWYRQLPEEGLKFMVYLQKENIIDESGMPKERFSAEFPKEGPSILRIQQVVRGDSAAYFCASSRGGSYNEQFFGPGTRLTVL.

The chain has TRBV7-9 and TRBJ1-1; D might be TRBD1 (5 bases). Trimming shortened V by 5 bases and J by 7 bases, and 20 bases separated the two germline ends. The CDR3 is 15 amino acids. Germline CDR1 SEHNR, CDR2 FQNEAQ (reference sequence). The CDR3 reads CASSPHISQGDEAFF. CDR3 in DNA: TGTGCCAGCAGCCCTCACATATCTCAGGGAGATGAAGCTTTCTTT.

The CDR3 loop is CASKVGLATFEQFF. The CDR3 DNA sequence: TGTGCCAGCAAGGTGGGACTAGCGACGTTTGAGCAGTTCTTC. The chain uses TRBV6-5 and TRBJ2-1, with TRBD2 identical over 10 bases. The CDR3 runs 14 residues. V shed 7 bases, J shed 9 bases, and the junction held 9 bases outside the gene matches. Germline loops: CDR1 MNHEY, CDR2 SVGAGI.

The rearrangement links TRBV30 to TRBJ2-7, with 7 bases fitting TRBD1. V lost 3 bases to trimming and J lost 2 bases; unmatched junction nucleotides: 13. Germline CDR1 reads GTSNPN; CDR2 reads SVGIG (reference sequence). CDR3 size: 16 residues. As DNA, the CDR3 is TGTGCCTGGAGGGGTAATACAGGGGACGCTACCTACGAGCAGTACTTC. Protein: CAWRGNTGDATYEQYF.

The chain recombines TRBV6-6 with TRBJ1-2; D not resolved. CDR3 length: 12 amino acids. Germline CDR1 MNHNY, CDR2 SVGAGI (reference sequence). V dropped 8 bases and J dropped 5 bases, with 12 bases sitting between them. CDR3 nucleotides: TGTGCCAGCGTTAAGGTTGGATATGGCTACACCTTC. It translates to CASVKVGYGYTF.

This clone was counted a single time. The chain links TRBV5-1 to TRBJ2-2; D possibly corresponds to TRBD1 (5 bases). The CDR3 contains 13 residues. Germline values: CDR1 SGHRS, CDR2 YFSETQ. The V and J ends lost 4 bases and 7 bases respectively, with 11 bases between them. The CDR3 DNA reads TGCGCCAGCAGCCCACAGGTAGACGGGGAGCTGTTTTTT. It codes for CASSPQVDGELFF. Full variable domain (remainder filled in from reference TRBV5-1 and TRBJ2-2): KAGVTQTPRYLIKTRGQQVTLSCSPISGHRSVSWYQQTPGQGLQFLFEYFSETQRNKGNFPGRFSGRQFSNSRSEMNVSTLELGDSALYLCASSPQVDGELFFGEGSRLTVL.

The chain recombines TRBV11-2 with TRBJ2-1; 7 bases map to TRBD2. V shed 3 bases, J shed 8 bases, and the junction held 7 bases outside the gene matches. This CDR3 comprises 14 residues. Germline assignment: CDR1 SGHAT and CDR2 FQNNGV. Here the CDR3 DNA reads TGTGCCAGCAGCTTTTGGGGGAGCGGGGATGAGCAGTTCTTC. Its translation is CASSFWGSGDEQFF.

The chain recombines TRBV2 with TRBJ1-2; tentative D call: TRBD1 (6 bases). Per germline, CDR1 SNHLY and CDR2 FYNNEI. CDR3 length: 15 amino acids. Trimming stripped 5 bases from V and 5 bases from J, with 18 bases between. CDR3 loop: CASSLETGLGYGYTF. Here the CDR3 DNA reads TGTGCCAGCAGTCTGGAGACAGGCCTTGGGTATGGCTACACCTTC.

The V gene is TRBV12-3 or TRBV12-4, the J gene TRBJ2-5; D could derive from TRBD1 or TRBD2 (5 bases each). Trimming took off 7 bases at V and 4 bases at J, with 13 bases between the two ends. The CDR3 is 13 amino acids. The CDR3 DNA follows: TGTGCCAGCACTCGGGGCCAGCGAGAGACCCAGTACTTC. As protein: CASTRGQRETQYF.

V and J are TRBV2 and TRBJ1-3; 7 bases agree with TRBD1. This CDR3 is built from 16 residues. CDR1 and CDR2 (germline): SNHLY, FYNNEI. Trimming took 9 bases from V and 1 from J; bases not matched to a gene: 12. The CDR3 reads CARGGQTGVSGNTIYF. The DNA for the CDR3 is TGTGCCAGAGGGGGACAGACTGGCGTATCTGGAAACACCATATATTTT.

J is TRBJ2-1 and V is TRBV5-4; D is unclear. Germline V gene sequence: CDR1 SGHNT, CDR2 YYREEE (reference sequence). V was shortened by 4 bases and J by 9 bases, with 17 bases between the two germline ends. This CDR3 is built from 14 residues. The DNA of the CDR3 is TGTGCCAGCAGCGCCGCGACTCCTCCACGTGAGCAGTTCTTC. Its translation is CASSAATPPREQFF.